These T cell receptor beta chains were read from a single sample in a study of blood T cell repertoires in COVID-19. The table came from immunoSEQ multiplex PCR; TCRdb's copy has only in-frame clones and leaves some out. The sample holds 140,000 or so clones, roughly 87% seen once. Input material: peripheral blood. The receptor set was obtained from a human donor in a cohort sampled during active COVID-19. CDR3s include the opening cysteine and the closing phenylalanine or tryptophan. A D gene is named only where the DNA matches it firmly. Where a row states a size, it is once, few, many or the class of an expanded clone; other rows omit it.

d_call clone_size j_call v_call cdr3_nt cdr3_aa
TRBD2 NA TRBJ2-2 TRBV11-2 TGTGCCAGCAGCTATCCCGGGACTAGTGCCGGGGAGCTGTTTTTT CASSYPGTSAGELFF
TRBD1 NA TRBJ1-1 TRBV6-2/TRBV6-3 TGTGCCAGCAGTTTCGGGACAGGAACTGAAGCTTTCTTT CASSFGTGTEAFF
NA NA TRBJ1-2 TRBV29-1 TGCAGCGTTGACGACAGGACGACTAACTATGGCTACACCTTC CSVDDRTTNYGYTF
NA few TRBJ1-6 TRBV2 TGTGCCAGCAGTGGGGGGCACCTTAATTCACCCCTCCACTTT CASSGGHLNSPLHF
TRBD1 NA TRBJ2-6 TRBV18 TGTGCCAGCTCACCGACGGGACAGGGTTTAGCTGGGGCCAACGTCCTGACTTTC CASSPTGQGLAGANVLTF
NA NA TRBJ2-1 TRBV11-2 TGTGCCAGCAGCGTCTACAGGGAAGCTACAATGAAGCAGTTCTTC CASSVYREATMKQFF
TRBD1 once TRBJ1-1 TRBV5-1 TGCGCCAGCAGCTTGGGTACAGGGGGTTGGACTGAAGCTTTCTTT CASSLGTGGWTEAFF
TRBD1 NA TRBJ2-5 TRBV5-4 TGTGCCAGCAGCCGCGGGACAGGGAGTCGCAAAGAGACCCAGTACTTC CASSRGTGSRKETQYF
NA NA TRBJ2-7 TRBV4-2 TGTGCCAGCAGCCAAGATAGGACAGGGCGGGAGTACGAGCAGTACTTC CASSQDRTGREYEQYF
TRBD1 NA TRBJ2-4 TRBV15 TGTGCCACCAGCAGGGACAGGGGAGGCAAAAACATTCAGTACTTC CATSRDRGGKNIQYF
NA NA TRBJ2-1 TRBV10-1 TGCGCCATAATACACCTGACTAGTTGGTCCTACAATGAGCAGTTCTTC CAIIHLTSWSYNEQFF
TRBD2 NA TRBJ2-1 TRBV9 TGTGCCAGCAGCGTATCCACGACTAGCGAGAGACCATACAATGAGCAGTTCTTC CASSVSTTSERPYNEQFF
NA NA TRBJ1-1 TRBV6-5 TGTGCCAGCTGGGCACCCGCCGGGGGGGCTGAAGCTTTCTTT CASWAPAGGAEAFF
TRBD2 NA TRBJ2-7 TRBV5-5 TGTGCCAGCAGCTTTAGCGGGGCTCTCTACGAGCAGTACTTC CASSFSGALYEQYF
NA NA TRBJ1-5 TRBV21-1 TGTGCCAGCAGCAGAGGACAGGTCCCCGGGCCCCAGCATTTT CASSRGQVPGPQHF
TRBD1 NA TRBJ1-2 TRBV4-1 TGCGCCAGCAGCCATGATAGCAGGGGGCCTATTGGCTATGGCTACACCTTC CASSHDSRGPIGYGYTF
NA NA TRBJ1-5 TRBV6-5 TGTGCCAGCGGCGACTATAGCAATCAGCCCCAGCATTTT CASGDYSNQPQHF
NA NA TRBJ1-2 TRBV6-5 TGTGCCAGCAGGCCACCACAGGAACCAACGGCTGGCTACACCTTC CASRPPQEPTAGYTF
NA NA TRBJ1-1 TRBV18 TGTGCCAGCTCGGACCCCCAAGGGGGGAACACTGAAGCTTTCTTT CASSDPQGGNTEAFF
TRBD2 NA TRBJ2-3 TRBV7-9 TGTGCCACCACGGGCGGGGGGGTCTCAGATACGCAGTATTTT CATTGGGVSDTQYF
NA NA TRBJ2-7 TRBV4-2 TGTGCCAGCAGCCAAGACAGCTCCTACGAGCAGTACTTC CASSQDSSYEQYF
NA NA TRBJ2-2 TRBV5-1 TGCGCCAGCAGCTCCGCAGGTGGCGGGGAGCTGTTTTTT CASSSAGGGELFF
NA NA TRBJ2-6 TRBV4-1 TGCGCCAGCAGCCAAGGTATCTCTGGGGCCAACGTCCTGACTTTC CASSQGISGANVLTF
NA NA TRBJ2-7 TRBV3-1/TRBV3-2 TGTGCCAGCAGCCTATCCCCCGCAGGGGAGCAGTACTTC CASSLSPAGEQYF
NA NA TRBJ1-1 TRBV3-1/TRBV3-2 TGTGCCAGCAGCCAAGCCGCGGGGTTCACTGAAGCTTTCTTT CASSQAAGFTEAFF
TRBD1 NA TRBJ1-2 TRBV4-1 TGCGCCAGCAGCCAAGAGTACCGACAGGGGGCGGTTGGCTACACCTTC CASSQEYRQGAVGYTF
NA NA TRBJ1-1 TRBV10-3 TGTGCCATCAGTGAGTTCCGGGGAGACACTGAAGCTTTCTTT CAISEFRGDTEAFF
TRBD1 NA TRBJ2-3 TRBV5-1 TGCGCCAGCAGCCCCATGCGGTTCGGGACAGTATCTAGCACAGATACGCAGTATTTT CASSPMRFGTVSSTDTQYF
TRBD2 NA TRBJ2-1 TRBV30 TGTGCCTGGAGTGTGAGCGGGGGCTGGGATGAGCAGTTCTTC CAWSVSGGWDEQFF
TRBD1 NA TRBJ1-2 TRBV9 TGTGCCAGCAGCGTAATCGACAGGGGCGACTATGGCTACACCTTC CASSVIDRGDYGYTF
NA NA TRBJ2-7 TRBV6-2/TRBV6-3 TGTGCCAGCAGTTACTCACCGGGACTCCGCGATGAGCAGTACTTC CASSYSPGLRDEQYF
TRBD2 NA TRBJ2-2 TRBV9 TGTGCCAGCAGCGCGGGACTAGTCAACACCGGGGAGCTGTTTTTT CASSAGLVNTGELFF
NA NA TRBJ2-5 TRBV7-9 TGTGCCAGCAGCTTCCCTGCATTTACGGAAGAGACCCAGTACTTC CASSFPAFTEETQYF
NA NA TRBJ1-4 TRBV5-4 TGTGCCAGCAGCTTGGGAGGTTCCTTGAATGAAAAACTGTTTTTT CASSLGGSLNEKLFF
NA NA TRBJ1-2 TRBV5-8 TGTGCCAGCAGCTGGGGGGGGACCTGGGACATTGTTCGCTATGGCTACACCTTC CASSWGGTWDIVRYGYTF
NA NA TRBJ1-5 TRBV19 TGTGCCAGTAGTATATCTGACAGTCAGCCCCAGCATTTT CASSISDSQPQHF
NA once TRBJ2-1 TRBV5-4 TGTGCCAGCAGCTTTACGACGGACAGCGACAATGAGCAGTTCTTC CASSFTTDSDNEQFF
NA NA TRBJ1-2 TRBV30 TGTGCCTGGAGCGGAGGGGACTATGGCTACACCTTC CAWSGGDYGYTF
TRBD1 NA TRBJ1-6 TRBV27 TGTGCCAGCAGTCCCCCGGACAGGGTTTCACCCCTCCACTTT CASSPPDRVSPLHF
TRBD1 NA TRBJ1-4 TRBV5-6 TGTGCCAGCAGTCGATCGGACAGGGTATGGGAAAAACTGTTTTTT CASSRSDRVWEKLFF
NA NA TRBJ1-1 TRBV5-1 TGCGCCAGCAGCTTGGAGGTGAGGGGGACTGAAGCTTTCTTT CASSLEVRGTEAFF
TRBD2 NA TRBJ2-3 TRBV5-1 TGCGCCAGCAGCTTGGAGCGGGGAGGTACAGATACGCAGTATTTT CASSLERGGTDTQYF
NA NA TRBJ2-5 TRBV5-1 TGCGCCAGCAGCTTGGGAGGTAACCAAGAGACCCAGTACTTC CASSLGGNQETQYF
TRBD1 NA TRBJ2-1 TRBV9 TGTGCCAGCAGCCCCCACCGGGGACAGGGACGAAATGAGCAGTTCTTC CASSPHRGQGRNEQFF
TRBD2 NA TRBJ2-3 TRBV5-1 TGCGCCAGCAGCTTGGGGGAGGGGAGCCCAGATACGCAGTATTTT CASSLGEGSPDTQYF
NA NA TRBJ1-5 TRBV7-3 TGTGCCAGCAGCTTAACGGCGGGGGAGCCCCAGCATTTT CASSLTAGEPQHF